Below, one TCR beta chain is given with its context. The data are from a study of CD8+CD57+ T cells in acquired aplastic anemia. Whoever was chosen for sequencing had shown CD8+CD57+ cell expansion by flow cytometry. Genomic DNA, the template, was used for profiling of the TCR beta VDJ and CDR3. TCRdb re-called the reads with MiXCR, one entry per CDR3 protein. This table has 160,000 or so distinct CDR3 sequences, around half appearing once. The ends were cut back, 6 bases at V and 6 bases at J, with 17 bases in the middle. The CDR3 is 14 amino acids. Specimen: sorted CD4+, CD8+, or CD8+CD57+ T cells (not recorded which) from PBMCs. The chain has TRBV12-3 or TRBV12-4 and TRBJ1-2; D is uncertain. The sequence derives from a human donor with aplastic anemia. The CDR3 here is CASSQRGVVDGYTF. CDR3 sequence (DNA): TGTGCCAGCAGCCAGCGTGGGGTAGTGGATGGCTACACCTTC.